The clone carrying this T cell receptor (beta chain) has a handful of counts. V dropped 5 bases and J dropped 6 bases, with 16 bases sitting between them. Germline CDR1 SGHTA, CDR2 FQGTGA. The CDR3 consists of 14 residues. This specimen belongs to a study of T-cell reconstitution after alpha-beta-depleted transplantation in children. Preparing the TCRbeta library involved the use of unique molecular identifiers. MiXCR was run by TCRdb on the PCR reads, yielding one entry per CDR3 protein. The sample lists about 610,000 distinct CDR3 sequences; under 12% were seen once. The clonotype originates from a human donor who donated a stem cell graft to a child with acute myeloid leukemia. V usage is TRBV7-3 and J usage is TRBJ2-5; possibly TRBD2 for D (6 bases). The source material was PBMCs from the stem cell graft donor, sampled from the stem cell graft. The CDR3 DNA sequence: TGTGCCAGCAGCCCCTCGGGAGTGCGAAAGACCCAGTACTTC. It codes for CASSPSGVRKTQYF.